This T cell receptor beta chain was recovered during a study of molecular identifiers for immune sequencing clone quantification. The study's findings and limits: Clone sizes could be underestimated for highly expanded clones when identical TCR molecules share a barcode. More than 97% of effector molecules, versus under 1% of naive-cell molecules, belonged to clones above 20 RNA copies.

TCRdb analysed the PCR reads with MiXCR anew, one entry per CDR3 protein. The data contain about 100,000 distinct CDR3 sequences, roughly a third of them singletons. The germline CDR1 and CDR2 sequences are MNHEY and SMNVEV (reference sequence). The CDR3 has 13 residues. This clonotype was observed once. Its antigen is not known. One end of the junction fails to match germline, which may point to a read error. The sequencing sample was made of naive CD8+ T cells from blood, with Jurkat cell RNA spiked in. Subset of the sample: FACS-sorted CD8+CD4-CCR7+CD45RA+ naive T cells. J is TRBJ2-3 and V is TRBV27; D ambiguous. The TCR originated in a human donor in good health. Some libraries in this study had Jurkat cell RNA spiked in. The CDR3 region has the DNA TGTGCCAGCAGCCTCTATCCCACAGATACGCAGAATTTT. It encodes CASSLYPTDTQNF.